This T cell receptor beta chain came from a study of CD8+ T cells in alopecia areata. The study's findings and limits: Only a single nonresponder existed, so baseline CD8+ expansion links stay unclear. Clonality was higher in lesional than normal scalp, especially in alopecia totalis/universalis. Alphabeta T cells residing in normal skin are also sequenced in scalp samples.

A word on this clone: Its antigen remains unknown.

As the sequencing template, cDNA was produced by extracting RNA and reverse transcribing it. Sequencing used immunoSEQ multiplex PCR; TCRdb keeps in-frame clones, though not all of them. The sample gives around 100,000 clones, 60% of which show up once; 16% is in the top ten. The CDR3 contains 15 residues. Trimming took 4 bases from V and 7 from J, leaving 19 bases between them. Germline values: CDR1 SGHAT, CDR2 FQDESV (reference sequence). Documented treatment: oral pan-JAK inhibitor, 5-10 mg twice daily. Researchers gathered lesional scalp punch biopsies and peripheral blood from patients with alopecia areata.

This rearrangement joins TRBV11-1 to TRBJ1-1; D perhaps matches TRBD1 (5 bases). Sequencing used CD8+ T cells sorted from blood, obtained at roughly week 58, from a patient treated with tofacitinib. The clonotype originates from a human donor with alopecia areata. The DNA of the CDR3 is TGTGCCAGCAGCTCTCTTGCCGGGACGGCAAATGAAGCTTTCTTT. It codes for CASSSLAGTANEAFF.